A single sample gave rise to the 2 T cell receptor beta chains below, sequenced in a study of identical twins. TCRdb passed the 5' RACE reads through MiXCR, listing each CDR3 protein once. The sample carries some 300,000 distinct CDR3 sequences, over 9% recorded once. These sequences were also reported in another study, on yellow fever vaccine responses in identical twins.

The material sequenced was CD8+ T cells sorted from blood. The receptors were gathered from a woman younger than 35 in good health.

The chain uses TRBV6-1 and TRBJ2-7; D not resolved. The CDR3 is 13 residues long. V dropped 5 bases and J dropped 3 bases, with 11 bases sitting between them. Germline-derived CDR1 and CDR2 are MNHNS and SASEGT. The CDR3 DNA is TGTGCCAGCAGTCCCGGCAGAGACTACGAGCAGTACTTC. It translates to CASSPGRDYEQYF.

This chain uses TRBV5-1 with TRBJ2-7; 10 bases are shared with TRBD2. Germline V lookup: CDR1 SGHRS, CDR2 YFSETQ. V was clipped by 1 base and J by 3 bases; unmatched bases: 4. CDR3 length equals 15 residues. For the CDR3, the DNA is TGCGCCAGCAGCTTGTCAGCGGGAGGGGTCTACGAGCAGTACTTC. This translates into CASSLSAGGVYEQYF. Full variable domain (missing parts from reference TRBV5-1 and TRBJ2-7): KAGVTQTPRYLIKTRGQQVTLSCSPISGHRSVSWYQQTPGQGLQFLFEYFSETQRNKGNFPGRFSGRQFSNSRSEMNVSTLELGDSALYLCASSLSAGGVYEQYFGPGTRLTVT.